These T cell receptor beta chains were read from a single sample in a study of T cells in Graves' hyperthyroidism and ophthalmopathy. TCRdb processed the multiplex PCR reads anew with MiXCR; each CDR3 protein has one entry. The table has 690,000 or so distinct CDR3 sequences, 15% to 20% seen once. Input material: blood. Receptors were obtained from a woman aged 45-60 years with Graves' hyperthyroidism that later progressed to Graves' ophthalmopathy. The CDR3 runs from the conserved cysteine through the conserved F or W. D genes are given only for firm matches. Clone size is shown for a subset of rows, as once, few, many or a class of expanded clone.

cdr3_aa cdr3_nt j_call d_call clone_size v_call
CAIKLRVGETEAFF TGTGCCATCAAACTCAGGGTTGGGGAAACTGAAGCTTTCTTT TRBJ1-1 NA few TRBV10-3
CSSLSGATEQYF TGCAGTTCCCTTAGCGGGGCCACCGAGCAGTACTTC TRBJ2-7 TRBD2 few TRBV20-1
CRADRPSSYEQYF TGCAGAGCGGACAGGCCGAGCTCCTACGAGCAGTACTTC TRBJ2-7 TRBD1 many TRBV20-1
CASSDEGLGYTF TGTGCCAGCAGTGACGAGGGGCTCGGCTACACCTTC TRBJ1-2 NA NA TRBV6-4
CASTVRDLTDTQYF TGTGCCAGCACCGTAAGGGATCTCACAGATACGCAGTATTTT TRBJ2-3 NA NA TRBV6-1
CAISESKSNQPQHF TGTGCCATCAGTGAGTCGAAAAGCAATCAGCCCCAGCATTTT TRBJ1-5 NA NA TRBV10-3
CASSLLGRGAGMKTEAFF TGTGCCAGCAGTTTGCTCGGGAGGGGCGCGGGTATGAAAACTGAAGCTTTCTTT TRBJ1-1 NA NA TRBV27
CASSHTGLTQETQYF TGTGCCAGCAGTCACACGGGACTAACCCAAGAGACCCAGTACTTC TRBJ2-5 TRBD2 NA TRBV12-3/TRBV12-4
CASSAEGQGAQPQHF TGTGCCAGCAGTGCTGAGGGACAGGGAGCCCAGCCCCAGCATTTT TRBJ1-5 TRBD1 NA TRBV2
CASSFVGQSYTF TGTGCCAGCAGCTTTGTTGGACAGTCTTACACCTTC TRBJ1-2 NA many TRBV7-2
CASSLLAGQGQNEQYF TGTGCCAGCAGCCTCCTGGCCGGACAGGGACAGAACGAGCAGTACTTC TRBJ2-7 TRBD1 NA TRBV7-9
CASSQDSSGSSYEQYF TGCGCCAGCAGCCAAGATTCCAGCGGAAGCTCCTACGAGCAGTACTTC TRBJ2-7 NA few TRBV4-1
CASSFISGTEAFF TGTGCCAGCAGTTTTATTTCGGGGACTGAAGCTTTCTTT TRBJ1-1 NA few TRBV27
CASSPGAAQNTEAFF TGTGCCAGCTCACCGGGGGCAGCCCAGAACACTGAAGCTTTCTTT TRBJ1-1 NA few TRBV18
CASSPTGQRGLGPQHF TGTGCCAGCTCACCAACCGGACAGCGTGGTTTGGGGCCCCAGCATTTT TRBJ1-5 NA NA TRBV18
CSASQDSGGPHYTQYF TGCAGTGCCAGCCAAGATAGCGGGGGCCCTCACTATACGCAGTATTTT TRBJ2-3 TRBD2 once TRBV20-1
CASSQEVVRETQYF TGTGCCAGCAGCCAAGAGGTCGTACGAGAGACCCAGTACTTC TRBJ2-5 NA many TRBV3-1
CASSKESTQYF TGTGCCAGCAGTAAGGAGAGTACGCAGTATTTT TRBJ2-3 NA few TRBV25-1
CASSRPGEYGYTF TGTGCCAGCTCACGACCGGGTGAATATGGCTACACCTTC TRBJ1-2 NA many TRBV18
CSVPGTGGYEQYF TGCAGCGTTCCCGGGACAGGGGGCTACGAGCAGTACTTC TRBJ2-7 TRBD1 few TRBV29-1
CASSEIGNSYNEQFF TGTGCCAGCAGTGAGATAGGTAACTCCTACAATGAGCAGTTCTTC TRBJ2-1 NA many TRBV2
CASTKRGGRNTEAFF TGTGCCAGCACCAAACGTGGGGGCAGGAACACTGAAGCTTTCTTT TRBJ1-1 NA many TRBV12-3/TRBV12-4
CASSEGVIQPQHF TGTGCCAGCAGTGAAGGGGTAATCCAGCCCCAGCATTTT TRBJ1-5 NA few TRBV6-1
CAWTKVKETQYF TGTGCCTGGACAAAGGTAAAAGAGACCCAGTACTTC TRBJ2-5 NA NA TRBV30
CASRHAYNEQFF TGCGCCAGCAGGCATGCTTACAATGAGCAGTTCTTC TRBJ2-1 NA few TRBV5-1
CASRQGLYEQYF TGTGCCAGCAGACAGGGCCTCTACGAGCAGTACTTC TRBJ2-7 NA NA TRBV6-1
CASSRGRETQYF TGTGCCAGCAGCAGGGGGCGAGAGACCCAGTACTTC TRBJ2-5 TRBD1 many TRBV7-8